The clone carrying this TCR beta chain occurred many times. The antigen is undetermined. This specimen comes from a study of spatial heterogeneity in lung cancer. Study-level background: TCR and UMI combinations that were unique each appeared, on average, more than ten times in raw reads. General study points: Resection blood, more than follow-up blood, showed ubiquitous expanded tumor TCRs.

Sample time point: sample taken at primary tumor resection. Unsorted whole RNA from tumor, nontumor lung or frozen PBMC underwent sequencing. The CDR3 sequence is 14 residues long. CDR1 is SQVTM, CDR2 ANQGSEA, per germline. V lost 6 bases and J lost 1, with 13 bases in between. In the library, each TCR cDNA molecule bore its own unique molecular identifier. A single record per CDR3 protein comes from TCRdb applying MiXCR to the 5' RACE reads. This table has around 26,000 distinct CDR3 sequences, 7% appearing once. The TCR was taken from a male donor with early-stage non-small cell lung cancer. The rearrangement uses TRBV29-1 and TRBJ2-1, with a possible D match to TRBD1 (5 bases). The source was PBMCs, collected at surgery. This CDR3 is CSVYSGLSYNEQFF. CDR3 coding DNA: TGCAGCGTCTACTCAGGGTTATCCTACAATGAGCAGTTCTTC.